Sequencing of this T cell receptor beta chain was carried out in a study of cytomegalovirus exposure and HLA in healthy donors. Researchers ran the PCR with 60 Vbeta and 13 Jbeta primers. Profiled with immunoSEQ multiplex PCR; TCRdb holds only in-frame clones, not every one. The profile shows some 130,000 clones, 65% to 85% of them singletons. Trimming pared 4 bases from V and 8 bases from J, leaving 14 bases between. Germline values: CDR1 MNHNY, CDR2 SVGAGI (reference sequence). CDR3 size: 13 residues. This TCR came from a man between 18 and 35 years old in good health and CMV-seronegative. Sequencing input: PBMCs. This chain links TRBV6-6 with TRBJ1-2; TRBD1 might be the D (6 bases). The CDR3 spells CASSFTGSDGYTF. CDR3 nucleotide sequence: TGTGCCAGCAGTTTTACAGGGAGTGACGGCTACACCTTC.